The rows below give T cell receptor beta chains drawn from one sample of a study of cytomegalovirus exposure and HLA in healthy donors. Data came from immunoSEQ multiplex PCR; TCRdb stores just in-frame clones and leaves some out. The sample lists 150,000 to 200,000 clones, 84% occurring once. The sequencing input was PBMCs. The receptors come from a man aged 18 to 35 in good health and CMV-seropositive. CDR3s include the opening cysteine and the closing phenylalanine or tryptophan. Fields, in order: J gene, clone size, V gene, D gene, CDR3 DNA, CDR3 protein. A D gene is named only where the DNA matches it firmly. The size field is filled for only some rows; it gives once, few, many or a size class.

j_call: TRBJ1-2
clone_size: -
v_call: TRBV9
d_call: -
cdr3_nt: TGTGCCAGCAGCGTAGATTTCAGGGCCTATGGCTACACCTTC
cdr3_aa: CASSVDFRAYGYTF

j_call: TRBJ2-7
clone_size: -
v_call: TRBV6-4
d_call: TRBD2
cdr3_nt: TGTGCCGGCTCGACTAGCGGGAGTCACTACCACGAGCAGTACTTC
cdr3_aa: CAGSTSGSHYHEQYF

j_call: TRBJ2-1
clone_size: -
v_call: TRBV6-5
d_call: TRBD1
cdr3_nt: TGTGCCAGCAGTGAACAAGGACAGGTCGGGGAGCAGTTCTTC
cdr3_aa: CASSEQGQVGEQFF

j_call: TRBJ2-3
clone_size: -
v_call: TRBV27
d_call: -
cdr3_nt: TGTGCCAGCAGTTCAAGGGGCTTCACAGATACGCAGTATTTT
cdr3_aa: CASSSRGFTDTQYF

j_call: TRBJ2-1
clone_size: -
v_call: TRBV15
d_call: TRBD2
cdr3_nt: TGTGCCACCAGCAGAGTTATCTTAGGAGGGAGGGGAGGAGAGTTCTTC
cdr3_aa: CATSRVILGGRGGEFF

j_call: TRBJ2-2
clone_size: -
v_call: TRBV5-6
d_call: -
cdr3_nt: TGTGCCAGCAGCTTGTTAAATGAGGGATTCCCCGGGGAGCTGTTTTTT
cdr3_aa: CASSLLNEGFPGELFF

j_call: TRBJ1-4
clone_size: -
v_call: TRBV19
d_call: -
cdr3_nt: TGTGCCAGTAGTTCCCGCGGGACTAATGAAAAACTGTTTTTT
cdr3_aa: CASSSRGTNEKLFF

j_call: TRBJ2-7
clone_size: -
v_call: TRBV19
d_call: TRBD2
cdr3_nt: TGTGCCAGTAGTACTAGCGGGAGTACCTACGAGCAGTACTTC
cdr3_aa: CASSTSGSTYEQYF

j_call: TRBJ2-3
clone_size: -
v_call: TRBV5-1
d_call: TRBD2
cdr3_nt: TGCGCCAGCAGTCCTCGTGGGGGGGTAACTATTGATACGCAGTATTTT
cdr3_aa: CASSPRGGVTIDTQYF

j_call: TRBJ2-7
clone_size: -
v_call: TRBV5-1
d_call: TRBD1
cdr3_nt: TGCGCCAGCAGCCCGGGACAGGGGGTAAACGAGCAGTACTTC
cdr3_aa: CASSPGQGVNEQYF

j_call: TRBJ2-5
clone_size: -
v_call: TRBV6-5
d_call: TRBD2
cdr3_nt: TGTGCCAGCAGGAAAGCGGGGGCGGGGGGTGGCCAGTACTTC
cdr3_aa: CASRKAGAGGGQYF

j_call: TRBJ2-5
clone_size: -
v_call: TRBV7-2
d_call: TRBD2
cdr3_nt: TGTGCCAGCAGCCAAGGACTAGCGGGATCCCAAGAGACCCAGTACTTC
cdr3_aa: CASSQGLAGSQETQYF

j_call: TRBJ2-3
clone_size: -
v_call: TRBV5-6
d_call: TRBD1
cdr3_nt: TGTGCCAGCAGAGGACAGGGGTTTTTCACAGATACGCAGTATTTT
cdr3_aa: CASRGQGFFTDTQYF

j_call: TRBJ2-7
clone_size: -
v_call: TRBV4-1
d_call: TRBD1
cdr3_nt: TGCGCCAGCAGCCAGGCCCGGGACAGGCGCTACGAGCAGTACTTC
cdr3_aa: CASSQARDRRYEQYF

j_call: TRBJ2-7
clone_size: -
v_call: TRBV7-2
d_call: -
cdr3_nt: TGTGCCAGCAGCTTAGTTGGGACTGACTCCTCCTACGAGCAGTACTTC
cdr3_aa: CASSLVGTDSSYEQYF

j_call: TRBJ2-7
clone_size: -
v_call: TRBV5-1
d_call: TRBD1
cdr3_nt: TGCGCCAGCAGCTTAGACAGGGGTTCCTACGAGCAGTACTTC
cdr3_aa: CASSLDRGSYEQYF

j_call: TRBJ2-1
clone_size: -
v_call: TRBV2
d_call: -
cdr3_nt: TGTGCCAGCAGCGCGTCTACCGGGAACTACAATGAGCAGTTCTTC
cdr3_aa: CASSASTGNYNEQFF

j_call: TRBJ1-1
clone_size: once
v_call: TRBV2
d_call: -
cdr3_nt: TGTGCCAGCAGTGGGGTCACGGGGAACACTGAAGCTTTCTTT
cdr3_aa: CASSGVTGNTEAFF

j_call: TRBJ1-5
clone_size: -
v_call: TRBV27
d_call: TRBD1
cdr3_nt: TGTGCCAGCAGTTTCGGGGCAGGGGGCACCAATCAGCCCCAGCATTTT
cdr3_aa: CASSFGAGGTNQPQHF

j_call: TRBJ2-7
clone_size: -
v_call: TRBV30
d_call: TRBD2
cdr3_nt: TGTGCCTACAACACGGGACTAGCACACGAGCAGTACTTC
cdr3_aa: CAYNTGLAHEQYF

j_call: TRBJ2-1
clone_size: -
v_call: TRBV6-5
d_call: TRBD1
cdr3_nt: TGTGCCAGCAGCTCCGGGACAGACTACAATGAGCAGTTCTTC
cdr3_aa: CASSSGTDYNEQFF

j_call: TRBJ2-1
clone_size: -
v_call: TRBV7-2
d_call: -
cdr3_nt: TGTGCCAGCACCGTCCCCGGACTGTCTCGTGAGCAGTTCTTC
cdr3_aa: CASTVPGLSREQFF

j_call: TRBJ1-4
clone_size: -
v_call: TRBV5-6
d_call: TRBD1
cdr3_nt: TGTGCCAGCAGCTGGGGACAGGGGTTGCCCCAATACAATGAAAAACTGTTTTTT
cdr3_aa: CASSWGQGLPQYNEKLFF

j_call: TRBJ2-4
clone_size: -
v_call: TRBV7-8
d_call: TRBD2
cdr3_nt: TGTGCCAGCAGCTTAGGGACTAGCGGGAGGAACATTCAGTACTTC
cdr3_aa: CASSLGTSGRNIQYF

j_call: TRBJ2-7
clone_size: -
v_call: TRBV9
d_call: -
cdr3_nt: TGTGCCAGCAGCGTCGGGATCAGAGACTACGAGCAGTACTTC
cdr3_aa: CASSVGIRDYEQYF

j_call: TRBJ1-1
clone_size: -
v_call: TRBV30
d_call: -
cdr3_nt: TGTGCCTGGAGTGCCCGGACAGTTTCGAACACTGAAGCTTTCTTT
cdr3_aa: CAWSARTVSNTEAFF

j_call: TRBJ2-7
clone_size: -
v_call: TRBV16
d_call: -
cdr3_nt: TGTGCCAGCAGCCAAGAGTTCCCTACCCACGAGCAGTACTTC
cdr3_aa: CASSQEFPTHEQYF

j_call: TRBJ1-5
clone_size: -
v_call: TRBV19
d_call: -
cdr3_nt: TGTGCCAGTAGTATCAGGGGCCCCAATCAGCCCCAGCATTTT
cdr3_aa: CASSIRGPNQPQHF

j_call: TRBJ2-3
clone_size: -
v_call: TRBV15
d_call: -
cdr3_nt: TGTGCCACCAGCAGAGCGTTTAGCACAGATACGCAGTATTTT
cdr3_aa: CATSRAFSTDTQYF

j_call: TRBJ1-1
clone_size: -
v_call: TRBV28
d_call: TRBD1
cdr3_nt: TGTGCCGTGCAGGACAGGATGAACACTGAAGCTTTCTTT
cdr3_aa: CAVQDRMNTEAFF

j_call: TRBJ2-5
clone_size: once
v_call: TRBV27
d_call: -
cdr3_nt: TGTGCCAGCAGCCCTAACCAAGAGACCCAGTACTTC
cdr3_aa: CASSPNQETQYF

j_call: TRBJ2-1
clone_size: -
v_call: TRBV6-5
d_call: -
cdr3_nt: TGTGCCAGCAGGTCATCCGGGACTCCTAATGAGCAGTTCTTC
cdr3_aa: CASRSSGTPNEQFF

j_call: TRBJ2-7
clone_size: -
v_call: TRBV30
d_call: TRBD2
cdr3_nt: TGTGCCTGGAGTGCTAGCGGGAGCTCATACGAGCAGTACTTC
cdr3_aa: CAWSASGSSYEQYF

j_call: TRBJ2-2
clone_size: -
v_call: TRBV29-1
d_call: -
cdr3_nt: TGCAGCGTTCCCAGTCTAGAGAACACCGGGGAGCTGTTTTTT
cdr3_aa: CSVPSLENTGELFF

j_call: TRBJ2-7
clone_size: -
v_call: TRBV19
d_call: TRBD2
cdr3_nt: TGTGCCAGTAGTCCACTAGCGGGACCCCTCGAGCAGTACTTC
cdr3_aa: CASSPLAGPLEQYF

j_call: TRBJ2-7
clone_size: once
v_call: TRBV4-1
d_call: -
cdr3_nt: TGCGCCAGCAGCCAATTCGCGGCGGGCCGTAACTACGAGCAGTACTTC
cdr3_aa: CASSQFAAGRNYEQYF

j_call: TRBJ2-1
clone_size: -
v_call: TRBV6-5
d_call: -
cdr3_nt: TGTGCCAGCAGTTTTTACTTGGAGAACAATGAGCAGTTCTTC
cdr3_aa: CASSFYLENNEQFF

j_call: TRBJ2-1
clone_size: -
v_call: TRBV11-3
d_call: TRBD2
cdr3_nt: TGTGCCAGCAGCTTAGGTGGTGGGGGACTAGCGGGCCCCGAGCAGTTCTTC
cdr3_aa: CASSLGGGGLAGPEQFF

j_call: TRBJ2-3
clone_size: -
v_call: TRBV5-3
d_call: -
cdr3_nt: TGTGCCAGAAGCACGGGGGACTGTAGCACAGATACGCAGTATTTT
cdr3_aa: CARSTGDCSTDTQYF

j_call: TRBJ2-1
clone_size: -
v_call: TRBV7-3
d_call: -
cdr3_nt: TGTGCCAGCAGCCTTAGCGACTCCTACAATGAGCAGTTCTTC
cdr3_aa: CASSLSDSYNEQFF

j_call: TRBJ1-1
clone_size: few
v_call: TRBV30
d_call: -
cdr3_nt: TGTGCCTGGAGTGTGAACGGCGGCACTGAAGCTTTCTTT
cdr3_aa: CAWSVNGGTEAFF

j_call: TRBJ2-5
clone_size: -
v_call: TRBV6-5
d_call: -
cdr3_nt: TGTGCCAGCAGTACGGGAGAGACCCAGTACTTC
cdr3_aa: CASSTGETQYF

j_call: TRBJ2-1
clone_size: -
v_call: TRBV7-2
d_call: TRBD2
cdr3_nt: TGTGCCAGCACCTTTAGCGGGAGAGGCGCCTACAATGAGCAGTTCTTC
cdr3_aa: CASTFSGRGAYNEQFF

j_call: TRBJ2-3
clone_size: many
v_call: TRBV7-3
d_call: TRBD2
cdr3_nt: TGTGCCAGCACCGAGGGCGGGAGGATCGCAGATACGCAGTATTTT
cdr3_aa: CASTEGGRIADTQYF

j_call: TRBJ2-1
clone_size: few
v_call: TRBV9
d_call: TRBD2
cdr3_nt: TGTGCCAGCAGCGTACTGGGGACTAGCGGGAACAATGAGCAGTTCTTC
cdr3_aa: CASSVLGTSGNNEQFF

j_call: TRBJ2-7
clone_size: -
v_call: TRBV30
d_call: TRBD2
cdr3_nt: TGTGCCTGGACCCGAAGCCCTAGCGGGAAGGCTGGCGAGCAGTACTTC
cdr3_aa: CAWTRSPSGKAGEQYF

j_call: TRBJ2-3
clone_size: -
v_call: TRBV6-4
d_call: -
cdr3_nt: TGTGCCAGCAGTGAGAGCCAGGGTGAAACAGATACGCAGTATTTT
cdr3_aa: CASSESQGETDTQYF

j_call: TRBJ2-5
clone_size: -
v_call: TRBV19
d_call: TRBD1
cdr3_nt: TGTGCCAGTAGTATGCAGGGCAGGGGGGAGACCCAGTACTTC
cdr3_aa: CASSMQGRGETQYF